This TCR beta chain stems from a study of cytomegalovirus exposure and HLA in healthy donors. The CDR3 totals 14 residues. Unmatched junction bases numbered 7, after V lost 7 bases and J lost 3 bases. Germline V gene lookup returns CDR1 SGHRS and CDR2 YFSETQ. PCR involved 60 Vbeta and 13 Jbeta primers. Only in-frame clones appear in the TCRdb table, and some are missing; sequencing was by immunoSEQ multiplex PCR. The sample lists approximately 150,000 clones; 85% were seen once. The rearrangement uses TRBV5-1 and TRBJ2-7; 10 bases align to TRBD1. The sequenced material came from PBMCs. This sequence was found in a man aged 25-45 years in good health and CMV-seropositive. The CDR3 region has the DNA TGCGCCAGCGCGACCCGGGACAGGGGCTACGAGCAGTACTTC. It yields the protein CASATRDRGYEQYF.